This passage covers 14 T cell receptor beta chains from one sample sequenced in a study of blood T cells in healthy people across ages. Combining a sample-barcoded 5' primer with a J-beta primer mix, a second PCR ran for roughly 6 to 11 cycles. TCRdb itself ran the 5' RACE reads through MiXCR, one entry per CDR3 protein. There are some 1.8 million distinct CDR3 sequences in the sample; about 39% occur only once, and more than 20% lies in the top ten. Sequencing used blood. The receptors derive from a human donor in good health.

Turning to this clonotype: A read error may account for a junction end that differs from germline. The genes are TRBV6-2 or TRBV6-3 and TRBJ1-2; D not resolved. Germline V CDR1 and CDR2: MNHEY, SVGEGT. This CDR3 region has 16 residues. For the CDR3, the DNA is TGTGCCAGCAGCTACTCGACGGACCGAGCTAACTATGGCTACATCTTC. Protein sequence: CASSYSTDRANYGYIF.

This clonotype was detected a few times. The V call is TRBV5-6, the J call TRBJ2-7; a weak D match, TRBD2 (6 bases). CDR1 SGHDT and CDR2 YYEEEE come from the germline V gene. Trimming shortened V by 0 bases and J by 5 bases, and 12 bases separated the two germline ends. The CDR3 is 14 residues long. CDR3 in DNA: TGTGCCAGCAGCTTGGGTCTAGCGATCAACGAGCAGTACTTC. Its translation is CASSLGLAINEQYF.

The CDR3: CASSFLGDPSSYEQYF. As DNA, the CDR3 is TGTGCCAGCAGCTTTTTAGGAGACCCGAGCTCCTACGAGCAGTACTTC. This chain joins TRBV7-2 and TRBJ2-7; D remains ambiguous. V lost 3 bases and J lost 0, with 15 bases in between. The germline V gene has CDR1 SGHTA and CDR2 FQGNSA. The CDR3 consists of 16 residues.

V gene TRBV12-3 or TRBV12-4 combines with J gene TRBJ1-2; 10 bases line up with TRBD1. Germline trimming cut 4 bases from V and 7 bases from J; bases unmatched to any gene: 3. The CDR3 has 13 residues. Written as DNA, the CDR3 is TGTGCCAGCAGTTGGGACAGGGGAGCTGGCTACACCTTC. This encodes CASSWDRGAGYTF.

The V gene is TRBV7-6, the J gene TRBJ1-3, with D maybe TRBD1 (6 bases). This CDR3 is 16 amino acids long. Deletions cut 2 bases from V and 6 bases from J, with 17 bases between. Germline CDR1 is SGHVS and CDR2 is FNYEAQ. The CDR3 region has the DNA TGTGCCAGCAGCTTACCCCGGGGGCGGTTTGAAAACACCATATATTTT. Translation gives CASSLPRGRFENTIYF.

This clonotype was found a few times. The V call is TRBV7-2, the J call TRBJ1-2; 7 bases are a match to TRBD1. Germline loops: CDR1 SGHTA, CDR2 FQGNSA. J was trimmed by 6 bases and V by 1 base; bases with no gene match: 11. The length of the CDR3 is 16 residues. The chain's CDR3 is CASSLGFGTATNGYTF. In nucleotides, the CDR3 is TGTGCCAGCAGCTTAGGTTTCGGGACAGCCACGAATGGCTACACCTTC.

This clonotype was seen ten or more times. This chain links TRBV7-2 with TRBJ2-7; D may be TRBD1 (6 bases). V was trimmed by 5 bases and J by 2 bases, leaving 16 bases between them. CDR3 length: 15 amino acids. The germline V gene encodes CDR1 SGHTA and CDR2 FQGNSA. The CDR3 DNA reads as TGTGCCAGCAGCATAACAGGGCACTCCCCCTACGAGCAGTACTTC. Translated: CASSITGHSPYEQYF.

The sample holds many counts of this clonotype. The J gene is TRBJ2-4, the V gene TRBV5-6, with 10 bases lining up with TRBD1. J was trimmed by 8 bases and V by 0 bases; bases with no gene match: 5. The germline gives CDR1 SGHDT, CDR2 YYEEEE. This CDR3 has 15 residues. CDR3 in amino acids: CASSLGTGGMDIQYF. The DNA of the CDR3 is TGTGCCAGCAGCTTGGGGACAGGGGGTATGGACATTCAGTACTTC.

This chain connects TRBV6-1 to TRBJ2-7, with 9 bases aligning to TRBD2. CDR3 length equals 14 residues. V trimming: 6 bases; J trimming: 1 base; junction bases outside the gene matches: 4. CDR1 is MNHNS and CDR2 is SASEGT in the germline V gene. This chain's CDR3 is CASRRTSESYEQYF. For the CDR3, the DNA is TGTGCCAGCAGAAGGACTAGCGAATCCTACGAGCAGTACTTC.

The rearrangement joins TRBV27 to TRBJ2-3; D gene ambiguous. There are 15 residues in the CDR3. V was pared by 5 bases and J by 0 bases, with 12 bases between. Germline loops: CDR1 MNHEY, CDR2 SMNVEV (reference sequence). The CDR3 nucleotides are TGTGCCAGCAGTCTCGGATTTCCTAGCACAGATACGCAGTATTTT. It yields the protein CASSLGFPSTDTQYF.

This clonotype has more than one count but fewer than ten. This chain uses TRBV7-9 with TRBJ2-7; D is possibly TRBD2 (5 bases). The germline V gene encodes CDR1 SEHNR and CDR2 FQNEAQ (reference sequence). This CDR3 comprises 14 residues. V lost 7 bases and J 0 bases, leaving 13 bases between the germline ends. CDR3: CASTEDGSSYEQYF. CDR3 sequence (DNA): TGTGCCAGCACCGAAGATGGGAGCTCCTACGAGCAGTACTTC.

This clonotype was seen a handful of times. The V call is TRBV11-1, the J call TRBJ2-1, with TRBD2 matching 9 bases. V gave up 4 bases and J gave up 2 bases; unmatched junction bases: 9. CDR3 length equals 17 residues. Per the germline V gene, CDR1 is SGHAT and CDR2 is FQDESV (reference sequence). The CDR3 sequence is CASSSRGGGAPYNEQFF. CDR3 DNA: TGTGCCAGCAGCTCTCGGGGCGGGGGGGCCCCCTACAATGAGCAGTTCTTC.

CDR3 in amino acids: CASSWSWRAGTQYF. CDR3 nucleotide sequence: TGTGCCAGCAGTTGGAGCTGGAGAGCTGGTACGCAGTATTTT. This chain connects TRBV6-5 to TRBJ2-3; D unresolved. The CDR3 sequence is 14 residues long. The ends were cut back, 4 bases at V and 8 bases at J, with 16 bases in the middle. CDR1 and CDR2 from the germline V gene are MNHEY and SVGAGI.

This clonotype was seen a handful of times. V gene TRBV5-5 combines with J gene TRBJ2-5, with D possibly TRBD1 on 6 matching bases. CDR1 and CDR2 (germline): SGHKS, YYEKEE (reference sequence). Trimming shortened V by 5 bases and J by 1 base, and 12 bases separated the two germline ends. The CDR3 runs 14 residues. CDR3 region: CASSISGVQETQYF. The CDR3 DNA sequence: TGTGCCAGCAGTATTTCAGGGGTCCAAGAGACCCAGTACTTC.